This TCR beta chain was found in a study of neurological immune-mediated disorders. This CDR3 spans 16 amino acids. The ends lost 5 bases at V and 4 bases at J; junction bases unmatched: 10. Germline CDR1 and CDR2: SGHTA and FQGNSA. This clonotype occurred many times. Libraries from sorted cells used about a million T cells (CD4+ or CD8+). A single record per CDR3 protein comes from TCRdb applying MiXCR to the 5' RACE reads. Of approximately 38,000 distinct CDR3 sequences listed, almost 7.5% are singletons. Material: CD4+ T cells from blood. The receptor comes from a man aged 45-60 years in good health. The rearrangement joins TRBV7-2 to TRBJ2-7, with 11 positions matching TRBD2. The CDR3 protein is CASSRSTGTSGYEQYF. The DNA for the CDR3 is TGTGCCAGCAGCCGCTCGACCGGGACTAGCGGATACGAGCAGTACTTC.